Each of the 23 T cell receptor beta chains below was sequenced from the same sample in a study of blood T cell repertoires in COVID-19. Generated by immunoSEQ multiplex PCR, the TCRdb table keeps only in-frame clones and is missing some. In the table there are about 44,000 clones, less than 85% of which are singletons. The sequencing input was peripheral blood. The source of these receptors is a woman in her 70s with acute or convalescent COVID-19.

This rearrangement joins TRBV5-1 to TRBJ2-1, with TRBD1 matching 7 bases. The V gene end was trimmed by 4 bases and the J gene end by 3 bases; junction bases not matched to a gene: 7. The germline gives CDR1 SGHRS, CDR2 YFSETQ. The CDR3 runs 15 residues. The CDR3 DNA follows: TGCGCCAGCAGCGCCTCCGGGACAGACTACAATGAGCAGTTCTTC. Its translation: CASSASGTDYNEQFF. The whole variable domain, remainder taken from reference TRBV5-1 and TRBJ2-1, is KAGVTQTPRYLIKTRGQQVTLSCSPISGHRSVSWYQQTPGQGLQFLFEYFSETQRNKGNFPGRFSGRQFSNSRSEMNVSTLELGDSALYLCASSASGTDYNEQFFGPGTRLTVL.

This clone turned up a few times. The chain uses TRBV11-3 and TRBJ2-2, with D unclear. Germline CDR1 is SGHNT and CDR2 is YENEEA. CDR3 length equals 14 residues. Trimming removed 2 bases from V and 2 bases from J, with 6 bases in between. CDR3 sequence reads: CASSLRRNTGELFF. CDR3 bases: TGTGCCAGCAGCTTAAGGAGAAACACCGGGGAGCTGTTTTTT.

This chain connects TRBV24-1 to TRBJ2-2, with 7 positions matching TRBD2. The V gene's germline CDR1 is KGHDR and CDR2 SFDVKD. The junction had 13 bases not matched to a gene; V was cut back by 2 bases and J by 5 bases. The CDR3 contains 18 residues. This CDR3 is CATSDWGRGLYSTGELFF. The CDR3 coding sequence is TGTGCCACCAGTGATTGGGGTCGGGGACTATATTCGACCGGGGAGCTGTTTTTT.

The V and J genes are TRBV7-6 and TRBJ1-1; D uncertain. This CDR3 spans 18 amino acids. Trimming stripped 1 base from V and 1 base from J, with 19 bases between. CDR1 and CDR2 from the germline V gene are SGHVS and FNYEAQ. As DNA, the CDR3 is TGTGCCAGCAGCTTAGAAACCCGGGAAAGTTGGAGGAACACTGAAGCTTTCTTT. Amino acids: CASSLETRESWRNTEAFF. The full variable domain, rest sourced from reference TRBV7-6 and TRBJ1-1, is GAGVSQSPRYKVTKRGQDVALRCDPISGHVSLYWYRQALGQGPEFLTYFNYEAQQDKSGLPNDRFSAERPEGSISTLTIQRTEQRDSAMYRCASSLETRESWRNTEAFFGQGTRLTVV.

CDR3 DNA: TGTGCCAGCTCACCCCCCTCTGCGTCAGATACGCAGTATTTT. Its translation: CASSPPSASDTQYF. The V call is TRBV18, the J call TRBJ2-3; no clear D. This CDR3 has 14 residues. In germline, CDR1 is KGHSH, CDR2 LQKENI. Trimming cost V 3 bases and J 4 bases, with 11 bases left between them. Together with reference TRBV18 and TRBJ2-3, the CDR3 gives the full variable domain: NAGVMQNPRHLVRRRGQEARLRCSPMKGHSHVYWYRQLPEEGLKFMVYLQKENIIDESGMPKERFSAEFPKEGPSILRIQQVVRGDSAAYFCASSPPSASDTQYFGPGTRLTVL.

The chain links TRBV13 to TRBJ2-1; 11 bases match TRBD2. Germline CDR1 PRHDT, CDR2 FYEKMQ (reference sequence). The CDR3 extends over 15 amino acids. Trimming removed 2 bases from V and 11 bases from J; junction bases left unmatched: 8. The chain's CDR3 is CASSLRGLADMKQFF. The DNA for the CDR3 is TGTGCCAGCAGCTTAAGGGGACTAGCGGACATGAAGCAGTTCTTC.

The chain couples TRBV3-1 (or the pseudogene TRBV3-2) to TRBJ2-7; D is uncertain. The CDR3 has 15 residues. The germline V and J ends were trimmed by 0 bases and 3 bases, with 12 bases remaining between them. The germline V gene encodes CDR1 LGHDT and CDR2 YNNKEL (reference sequence). The CDR3 loop reads CASSQDMLRSYEQYF. The CDR3 DNA reads TGTGCCAGCAGCCAAGATATGTTGCGGAGCTACGAGCAGTACTTC.

The chain has TRBV19 and TRBJ1-2; D is perhaps TRBD1 (6 bases). The germline CDR1 and CDR2 sequences are LNHDA and SQIVND (reference sequence). The CDR3 sequence is 14 residues long. Trimming removed 6 bases from V and 3 bases from J, with 14 bases in between. The CDR3 DNA is TGTGCCAGTAGAAAGGGGGTCGTAGACTATGGCTACACCTTC. It translates to CASRKGVVDYGYTF.

V gene TRBV2 combines with J gene TRBJ2-1, with a weak D call TRBD1 (5 bases). Trimming removed 5 bases from V and 0 bases from J, with 14 bases in between. CDR3 length: 16 amino acids. Looked up from germline, CDR1 is SNHLY and CDR2 is FYNNEI. The CDR3 sequence: CASSRDSASSYNEQFF. The CDR3 coding sequence is TGTGCCAGCAGTCGCGACAGTGCTAGCTCCTACAATGAGCAGTTCTTC.

In this sample, this clone turned up once. V gene TRBV14 combines with J gene TRBJ1-2; TRBD1 matches 7 bases. Germline CDR1 SGHDN, CDR2 FVKESK. The trim removed 0 bases at V and 2 bases at J, leaving 3 bases unmatched. The CDR3 has 15 amino acids. The CDR3: CASSQDPGQNYGYTF. The CDR3 bases are TGTGCCAGCAGCCAAGACCCGGGACAGAACTATGGCTACACCTTC.

This chain uses TRBV19 with TRBJ1-3; D unresolved. V was pared by 4 bases and J by 0 bases, with 4 bases between. The CDR3 sequence is 13 residues long. In germline, CDR1 is LNHDA, CDR2 SQIVND (reference sequence). DNA for the CDR3: TGTGCCAGTAGTAGGAGCTCTGGAAACACCATATATTTT. It is translated as CASSRSSGNTIYF.

This clone was detected once. This chain uses TRBV9 with TRBJ2-7; D is possibly TRBD1 (6 bases). There are 18 residues in the CDR3. V was clipped by 3 bases and J by 4 bases, with 26 bases between them. Germline V lookup: CDR1 SGDLS, CDR2 YYNGEE. The chain's CDR3 is CASSEGDPGRAEVYEQYF. In DNA, the CDR3 is TGTGCCAGCAGCGAGGGGGACCCGGGAAGGGCGGAGGTATACGAGCAGTACTTC.

The rearrangement uses TRBV27 and TRBJ2-7; 11 nucleotides agree with TRBD1. V lost 5 bases to trimming and J lost 3 bases; unmatched junction nucleotides: 3. CDR3 length: 14 residues. Germline loops: CDR1 MNHEY, CDR2 SMNVEV (reference sequence). The CDR3 DNA reads as TGTGCCAGCAGTACCGGGACAGGGGGCTACGAGCAGTACTTC. Translation gives CASSTGTGGYEQYF.

The chain recombines TRBV5-4 with TRBJ2-3, with 7 bases identical to TRBD1. The CDR3 spans 15 residues. Per germline, CDR1 SGHNT and CDR2 YYREEE (reference sequence). V lost 3 bases, J lost 6 bases, and 10 bases stayed unmatched. As DNA, the CDR3 is TGTGCCAGCAGCTCAACAGGGGCCGCACGGGATACGCAGTATTTT. It encodes CASSSTGAARDTQYF. Full variable domain (rest looked up from reference TRBV5-4 and TRBJ2-3): ETGVTQSPTHLIKTRGQQVTLRCSSQSGHNTVSWYQQALGQGPQFIFQYYREEENGRGNFPPRFSGLQFPNYSSELNVNALELDDSALYLCASSSTGAARDTQYFGPGTRLTVL.

This clone was seen a few times. The V and J genes are TRBV5-4 and TRBJ2-3; D is unresolved. The CDR3 sequence is 14 residues long. V was cut by 3 bases and J by 4 bases, with 12 bases left in between. CDR1 and CDR2 (germline): SGHNT, YYREEE (reference sequence). The CDR3 protein is CASSSEVRADTQYF. In DNA form, the CDR3 reads TGTGCCAGCAGCTCAGAAGTCCGGGCAGATACGCAGTATTTT.

J is TRBJ1-4 and V is TRBV5-1; possible D gene TRBD1, 6 bases. Germline values: CDR1 SGHRS, CDR2 YFSETQ. Trimming removed 0 bases at V and 8 bases at J, with 11 bases between. The CDR3 extends over 14 amino acids. CDR3: CASSLAGGREKLFF. CDR3 coding DNA: TGCGCCAGCAGCTTGGCGGGGGGCCGGGAAAAACTGTTTTTT.

The CDR3 reads CASSFRNSGQAYGYTF. In DNA form, the CDR3 reads TGTGCCAGCAGCTTTAGGAACTCTGGGCAGGCCTATGGCTACACCTTC. The chain recombines TRBV7-8 with TRBJ1-2; D ambiguous. The germline V gene has CDR1 SGHVS and CDR2 FQNEAQ. V was clipped by 3 bases and J by 4 bases, with 18 bases between them. This CDR3 has 16 residues.

The chain has TRBV25-1 and TRBJ2-1, with a tentative D call TRBD1 (6 bases). CDR1 is MGHDK and CDR2 is SYGVNS in the germline V gene. V was pared by 1 base and J by 8 bases, with 15 bases between. This CDR3 region has 15 residues. The CDR3 DNA follows: TGTGCCAGCAGTGAATGGGACAATAAGGTCCATGAGCAGTTCTTC. Protein: CASSEWDNKVHEQFF.

This clone has a single count. The V and J genes are TRBV7-3 and TRBJ2-7; no clear D. CDR3 length: 13 residues. Trimming stripped 5 bases from V and 0 bases from J, with 8 bases between. The V gene's germline CDR1 is SGHTA and CDR2 FQGTGA. The CDR3 spells CASSPGDSYEQYF. The CDR3 coding sequence is TGTGCCAGCAGCCCCGGAGACTCCTACGAGCAGTACTTC.

The CDR3 DNA sequence: TGTGCCAGCAGTGGACTAGCGAACACCGGGGAGCTGTTTTTT. This codes for CASSGLANTGELFF. The V gene is TRBV28, the J gene TRBJ2-2, with 7 bases identical to TRBD2. Trimming took 5 bases from V and 0 from J; bases not matched to a gene: 0. The germline V gene encodes CDR1 MDHEN and CDR2 SYDVKM. The CDR3 is 14 amino acids.

The rearrangement links TRBV11-3 to TRBJ2-2; 9 bases match TRBD2. The germline V gene encodes CDR1 SGHNT and CDR2 YENEEA. The CDR3 sequence is 17 residues long. V shed 5 bases, J shed 5 bases, and the junction held 12 bases outside the gene matches. CDR3 sequence reads: CASSPIDGGRATGELFF. For the CDR3, the DNA is TGTGCCAGCAGCCCCATCGACGGCGGGAGGGCAACCGGGGAGCTGTTTTTT. The complete variable domain, with remaining parts taken from reference TRBV11-3 and TRBJ2-2, reads EAGVVQSPRYKIIEKKQPVAFWCNPISGHNTLYWYLQNLGQGPELLIRYENEEAVDDSQLPKDRFSAERLKGVDSTLKIQPAELGDSAVYLCASSPIDGGRATGELFFGEGSRLTVL.

The chain links TRBV6-5 to TRBJ2-7; 10 nucleotides match TRBD2. The CDR3 sequence is 14 residues long. Germline lookup yields CDR1 MNHEY and CDR2 SVGAGI. The junction had 3 bases not matched to a gene; V was cut back by 5 bases and J by 2 bases. The CDR3: CASSRTSGAYEQYF. The CDR3 region has the DNA TGTGCCAGCAGTAGGACTAGCGGAGCCTACGAGCAGTACTTC.

The V and J genes are TRBV6-5 and TRBJ1-6, with D perhaps TRBD1 (5 bases). Germline-derived CDR1 and CDR2 are MNHEY and SVGAGI. The V end was cut by 0 bases, the J end by 9 bases, with 15 bases between. The CDR3 extends over 16 amino acids. Here the CDR3 DNA reads TGTGCCAGCAGTTACTCTTGGGAGGGGACGGGTTCACCCCTCCACTTT. Its protein product is CASSYSWEGTGSPLHF.